This T cell receptor (beta chain) was found in a study of cytomegalovirus exposure and HLA in healthy donors. 60 Vbeta and 13 Jbeta primers were used in PCR. Clones were read by immunoSEQ multiplex PCR, and TCRdb kept only the in-frame ones, dropping some. The repertoire holds roughly 130,000 clones, with around 79% as singletons. V lost 2 bases, J lost 3 bases, and 10 bases stayed unmatched. The V gene's germline CDR1 is MGHRA and CDR2 YSYEKL. CDR3 length: 17 residues. Study results and limitations: A later analysis reported that several of the most significant clusters appeared to be linked to common viral pathogens, among them Epstein-Barr virus. Researchers reported that three CMV-associated chains were confirmed in vitro as CMV antigen-specific. Among TCR beta chains of equal frequency, HLA-associated ones were more clonally expanded in a later analysis.

A few counts support this clone. Its antigen remains unidentified. The donors, nominally healthy at sampling, likely had unrecorded immune exposures. This chain joins TRBV4-1 and TRBJ1-3; 7 nucleotides agree with TRBD1. The sequenced sample was PBMCs. The source is a woman aged 40 to 49 in good health and CMV-seropositive. CDR3 sequence: CASSQPREGARGNTIYF. The CDR3 DNA follows: TGCGCCAGCAGCCAACCCAGAGAGGGGGCGCGTGGAAACACCATATATTTT.